The clone carrying this T cell receptor (beta chain) occurred once. A much larger clone lies one base from this, so it may be a read error. These data are taken from a study of blood T cells in healthy people across ages. Together with a sample-barcoded 5' primer, a J-beta primer mix was included in a second PCR lasting about 7 to 12 cycles. TCRdb redid the calling of the 5' RACE reads with MiXCR, one entry per CDR3 protein. Of 630,000 or so distinct CDR3 sequences listed, approximately 30% are singletons. The origin of this receptor is a woman of 80 years or more in good health. The sample taken for sequencing was blood.

The CDR3 DNA reads as TGTGCCAGCAGCCGACCTTTGGAGCAGTTCTTC. This gives the protein CASSRPLEQFF. The chain recombines TRBV7-9 with TRBJ2-1; D not resolved. Trimming pared 5 bases from V and 10 bases from J, leaving 9 bases between. From germline, CDR1 is SEHNR and CDR2 FQNEAQ (reference sequence). CDR3 size: 11 residues.